Listed below are T cell receptor beta chains from one sample, sequenced in a study of technical replicates of blood from several donors. Sequenced by immunoSEQ multiplex PCR; TCRdb stores in-frame clones only, minus some. The data hold approximately 76,000 clones, with approximately 83% observed a single time. The material sequenced was PBMCs. The receptors originated from a human donor in good health. Some clones in this sample may be carry-over from other donors' samples. CDR3s include the opening cysteine and the closing phenylalanine or tryptophan. The D gene is left open where the match is weak. The size entry is marked missing in some rows and otherwise reads once, few, many or a size class.

J gene,clone size,V gene,D gene,CDR3 protein,CDR3 DNA
TRBJ1-2,.,TRBV15,.,CATSRDNQAGYGYTF,TGTGCCACCAGCAGAGATAATCAAGCGGGGTATGGCTACACCTTC
TRBJ1-3,.,TRBV30,.,CAWQSGNTIYF,TGTGCCTGGCAATCTGGAAACACCATATATTTT
TRBJ2-3,few,TRBV6-4,.,CASSDMGAASDTQYF,TGTGCCAGCAGTGATATGGGGGCGGCATCAGATACGCAGTATTTT
TRBJ1-3,.,TRBV7-9,.,CASSPRGSSGNTIYF,TGTGCCAGCAGCCCAAGGGGTAGCTCTGGAAACACCATATATTTT
TRBJ2-3,.,TRBV11-3,TRBD1,CASSLDWGTGTQYF,TGTGCCAGCAGCTTAGATTGGGGGACAGGTACGCAGTATTTT
TRBJ1-5,.,TRBV4-1,.,CASTSTGNGNQPQHF,TGCGCCAGCACCTCTACAGGGAATGGCAATCAGCCCCAGCATTTT
TRBJ2-3,.,TRBV6-1,TRBD2,CASRAGLAGTDTQYF,TGTGCCAGCAGAGCCGGACTAGCGGGGACAGATACGCAGTATTTT
TRBJ2-1,.,TRBV29-1,.,CSVVGGVNNEQFF,TGCAGCGTTGTGGGCGGGGTAAACAATGAGCAGTTCTTC
TRBJ1-1,few,TRBV6-5,.,CASSPGTRNTEAFF,TGTGCCAGCAGCCCCGGGACAAGGAACACTGAAGCTTTCTTT
TRBJ2-6,.,TRBV7-2,TRBD1,CASSSGQGAGANVLTF,TGTGCCAGCAGCTCGGGACAGGGAGCTGGGGCCAACGTCCTGACTTTC
TRBJ2-6,.,TRBV7-8,TRBD1,CASSSGTGGFGANVLTF,TGTGCCAGCAGCTCGGGGACAGGGGGGTTTGGGGCCAACGTCCTGACTTTC
TRBJ2-3,once,TRBV29-1,TRBD2,CSVLSGRVADTQYF,TGCAGCGTACTTAGCGGGAGGGTTGCAGATACGCAGTATTTT
TRBJ2-7,.,TRBV10-2,.,CASSEWGGTNSYEQYF,TGCGCCAGCAGTGAGTGGGGCGGGACCAACTCCTACGAGCAGTACTTC
TRBJ2-3,.,TRBV15,TRBD2,CATSASDQLAGTQYF,TGTGCCACCAGCGCCTCGGACCAACTAGCGGGTACGCAGTATTTT
TRBJ2-3,once,TRBV10-3,TRBD1,CATEGQGGGTQYF,TGTGCCACCGAAGGACAGGGCGGAGGTACGCAGTATTTT
TRBJ2-2,.,TRBV29-1,.,CSVEVPFTGELFF,TGCAGCGTTGAAGTTCCGTTCACCGGGGAGCTGTTTTTT
TRBJ1-1,.,TRBV6-5,TRBD1,CASSYNTRGTATEAFF,TGTGCCAGCAGTTACAATACAAGAGGGACAGCCACTGAAGCTTTCTTT
TRBJ2-5,once,TRBV12-5,.,CASGLVGRETQYF,TGTGCTAGTGGTTTAGTTGGGAGAGAGACCCAGTACTTC
TRBJ2-2,.,TRBV5-1,.,CASSFRTGGGANTGELFF,TGCGCCAGCAGCTTTAGGACCGGAGGCGGCGCGAACACCGGGGAGCTGTTTTTT
TRBJ2-7,.,TRBV4-3,.,CASSQSARDFSYEQYF,TGCGCCAGCAGCCAAAGCGCCAGGGACTTCTCCTACGAGCAGTACTTC
TRBJ2-5,.,TRBV4-2,TRBD2,CASSQGTSGNQETQYF,TGTGCCAGCAGCCAAGGGACTAGCGGGAACCAAGAGACCCAGTACTTC
TRBJ2-3,.,TRBV5-5,TRBD2,CASIWGAGEDTQYF,TGTGCCAGCATCTGGGGCGCGGGGGAGGATACGCAGTATTTT
TRBJ2-5,.,TRBV2,.,CASSRTPGGVETQYF,TGTGCCAGCAGTCGGACACCCGGCGGGGTGGAGACCCAGTACTTC
TRBJ2-3,.,TRBV4-1,.,CASSQDSLLSTDTQYF,TGCGCCAGCAGCCAAGATAGTTTGTTGAGCACAGATACGCAGTATTTT
TRBJ2-3,.,TRBV29-1,TRBD2,CSVEKVAGGNTQYF,TGCAGCGTTGAAAAGGTAGCGGGGGGAAATACGCAGTATTTT
TRBJ2-7,.,TRBV2,TRBD2,CASSEASGRGEQYF,TGTGCCAGCAGTGAAGCTAGCGGGAGGGGCGAGCAGTACTTC
TRBJ1-1,.,TRBV19,.,CASTDRNTEAFF,TGTGCCAGTACCGACAGGAACACTGAAGCTTTCTTT
TRBJ1-1,.,TRBV9,.,CASSVTGSSNTEAFF,TGTGCCAGCAGCGTAACAGGGTCCTCGAACACTGAAGCTTTCTTT